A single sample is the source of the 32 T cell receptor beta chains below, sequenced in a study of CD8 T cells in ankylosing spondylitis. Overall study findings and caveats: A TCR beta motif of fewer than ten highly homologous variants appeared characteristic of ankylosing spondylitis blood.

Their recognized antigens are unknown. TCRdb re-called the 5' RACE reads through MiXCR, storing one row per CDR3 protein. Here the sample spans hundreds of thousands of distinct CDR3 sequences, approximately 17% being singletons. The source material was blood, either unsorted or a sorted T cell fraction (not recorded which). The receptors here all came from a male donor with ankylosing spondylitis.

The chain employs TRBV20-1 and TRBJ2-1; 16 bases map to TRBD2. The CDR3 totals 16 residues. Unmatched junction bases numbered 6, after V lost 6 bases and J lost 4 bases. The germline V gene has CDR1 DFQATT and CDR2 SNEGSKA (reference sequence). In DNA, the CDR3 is TGCAGTGCGGGGACTAGCGGGGGGGCCTCTTACAATGAGCAGTTCTTC. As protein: CSAGTSGGASYNEQFF.

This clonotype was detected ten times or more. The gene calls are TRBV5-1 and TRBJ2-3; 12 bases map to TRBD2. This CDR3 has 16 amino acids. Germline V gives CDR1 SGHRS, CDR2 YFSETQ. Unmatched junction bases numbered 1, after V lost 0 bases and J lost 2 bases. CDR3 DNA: TGCGCCAGCAGCTTGGGGACTAGCGGGGACACAGATACGCAGTATTTT. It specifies CASSLGTSGDTDTQYF.

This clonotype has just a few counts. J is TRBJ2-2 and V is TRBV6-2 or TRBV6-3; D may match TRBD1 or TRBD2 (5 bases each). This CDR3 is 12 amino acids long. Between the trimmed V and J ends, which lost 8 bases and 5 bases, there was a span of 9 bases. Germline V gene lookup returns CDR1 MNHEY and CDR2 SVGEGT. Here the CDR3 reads CASDWGTGELFF. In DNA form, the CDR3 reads TGTGCCAGCGACTGGGGGACCGGGGAGCTGTTTTTT.

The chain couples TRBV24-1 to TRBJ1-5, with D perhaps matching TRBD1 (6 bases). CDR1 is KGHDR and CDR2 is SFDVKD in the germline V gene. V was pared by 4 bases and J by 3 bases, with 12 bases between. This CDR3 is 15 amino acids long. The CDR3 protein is CATSDPGQNNQPQHF. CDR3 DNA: TGTGCCACCAGTGACCCCGGACAGAACAATCAGCCCCAGCATTTT.

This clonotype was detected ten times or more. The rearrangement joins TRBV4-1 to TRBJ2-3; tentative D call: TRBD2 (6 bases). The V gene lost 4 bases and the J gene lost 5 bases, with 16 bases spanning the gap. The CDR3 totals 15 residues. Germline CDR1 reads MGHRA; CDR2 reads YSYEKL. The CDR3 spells CASSPRGRVGDTQYF. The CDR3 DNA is TGCGCCAGCAGCCCGCGGGGAAGAGTCGGAGATACGCAGTATTTT.

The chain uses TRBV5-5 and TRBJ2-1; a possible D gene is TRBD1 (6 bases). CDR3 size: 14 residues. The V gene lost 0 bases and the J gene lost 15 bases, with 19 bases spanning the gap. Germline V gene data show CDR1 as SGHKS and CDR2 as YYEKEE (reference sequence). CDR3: CASSLATGQGSWFF. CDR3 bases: TGTGCCAGCAGCTTGGCGACAGGACAAGGTAGTTGGTTCTTC.

The CDR3 region is CASSLTPDYGYTF. In nucleotides, the CDR3 is TGTGCCAGCAGCTTAACTCCCGATTATGGCTACACCTTC. V is TRBV7-3 and J is TRBJ1-2; D call uncertain. With 0 bases removed from V and 5 bases from J, the gap between germline ends came to 7 bases. The CDR3 contains 13 residues. CDR1 SGHTA and CDR2 FQGTGA come from the germline V gene. Supplemented by reference TRBV7-3 and TRBJ1-2, the full variable domain reads GAGVSQTPSNKVTEKGKYVELRCDPISGHTALYWYRQSLGQGPEFLIYFQGTGAADDSGLPNDRFFAVRPEGSVSTLKIQRTERGDSAVYLCASSLTPDYGYTFGSGTRLTVV.

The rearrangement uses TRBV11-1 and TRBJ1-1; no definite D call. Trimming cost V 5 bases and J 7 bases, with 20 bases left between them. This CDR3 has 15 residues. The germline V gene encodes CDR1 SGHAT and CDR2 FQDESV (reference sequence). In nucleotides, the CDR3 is TGTGCCAGCAGCCTAGGAGGGTTGTCGAGTAGTGAAGCTTTCTTT. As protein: CASSLGGLSSSEAFF.

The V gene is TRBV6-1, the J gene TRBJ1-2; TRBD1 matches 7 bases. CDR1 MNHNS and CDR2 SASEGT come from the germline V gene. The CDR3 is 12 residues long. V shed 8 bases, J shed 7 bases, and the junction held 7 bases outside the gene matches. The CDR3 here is CASAKGAGGYTF. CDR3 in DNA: TGTGCCAGCGCTAAGGGGGCTGGTGGCTACACCTTC.

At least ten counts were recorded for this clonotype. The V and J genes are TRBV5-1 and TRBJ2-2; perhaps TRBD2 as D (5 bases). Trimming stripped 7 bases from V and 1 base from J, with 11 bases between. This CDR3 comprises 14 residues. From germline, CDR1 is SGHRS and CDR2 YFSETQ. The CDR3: CASCGGMNTGELFF. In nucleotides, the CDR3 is TGCGCCAGCTGCGGAGGAATGAACACCGGGGAGCTGTTTTTT.

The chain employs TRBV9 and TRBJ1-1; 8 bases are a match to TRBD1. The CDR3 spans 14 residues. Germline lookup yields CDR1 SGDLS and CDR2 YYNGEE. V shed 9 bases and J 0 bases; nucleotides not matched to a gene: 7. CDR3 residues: CATSGQGLNTEAFF. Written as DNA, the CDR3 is TGTGCCACCTCAGGACAGGGTTTGAACACTGAAGCTTTCTTT. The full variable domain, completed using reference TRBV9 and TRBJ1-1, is DSGVTQTPKHLITATGQRVTLRCSPRSGDLSVYWYQQSLDQGLQFLIQYYNGEERAKGNILERFSAQQFPDLHSELNLSSLELGDSALYFCATSGQGLNTEAFFGQGTRLTVV.

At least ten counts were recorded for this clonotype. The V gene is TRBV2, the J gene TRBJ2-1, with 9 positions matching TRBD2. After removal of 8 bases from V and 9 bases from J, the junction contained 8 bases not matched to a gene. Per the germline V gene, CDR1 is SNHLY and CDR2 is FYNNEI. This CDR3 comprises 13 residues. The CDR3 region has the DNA TGTGCCAGCCTCGCGGGGGGGCCCAGTGAGCAGTTCTTC. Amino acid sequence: CASLAGGPSEQFF.

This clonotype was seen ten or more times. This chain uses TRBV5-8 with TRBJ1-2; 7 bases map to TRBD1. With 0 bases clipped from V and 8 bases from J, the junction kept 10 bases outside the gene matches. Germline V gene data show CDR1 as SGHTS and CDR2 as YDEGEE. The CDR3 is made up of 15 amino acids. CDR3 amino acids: CASSLDRGEYWGYTF. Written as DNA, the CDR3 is TGTGCCAGCAGCTTGGACAGGGGCGAATACTGGGGCTACACCTTC.

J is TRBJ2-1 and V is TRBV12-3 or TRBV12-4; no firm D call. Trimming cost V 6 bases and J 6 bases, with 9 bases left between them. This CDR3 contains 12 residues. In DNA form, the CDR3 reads TGTGCCAGCAGCCGTGGATTCAATGAGCAGTTCTTC. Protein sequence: CASSRGFNEQFF.

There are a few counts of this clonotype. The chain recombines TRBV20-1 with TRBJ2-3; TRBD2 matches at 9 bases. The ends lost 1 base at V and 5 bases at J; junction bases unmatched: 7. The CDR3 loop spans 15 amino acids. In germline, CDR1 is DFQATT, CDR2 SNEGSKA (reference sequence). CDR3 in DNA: TGCAGTGCTAGAGTTGGCGGGGGGGCAATAGATACGCAGTATTTT. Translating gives CSARVGGGAIDTQYF.

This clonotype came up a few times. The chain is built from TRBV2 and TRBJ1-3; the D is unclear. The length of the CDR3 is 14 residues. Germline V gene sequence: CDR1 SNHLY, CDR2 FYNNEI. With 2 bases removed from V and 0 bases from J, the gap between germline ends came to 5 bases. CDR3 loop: CASSEQFSGNTIYF. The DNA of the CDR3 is TGTGCCAGCAGTGAACAGTTCTCTGGAAACACCATATATTTT. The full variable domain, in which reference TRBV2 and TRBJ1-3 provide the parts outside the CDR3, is EPEVTQTPSHQVTQMGQEVILRCVPISNHLYFYWYRQILGQKVEFLVSFYNNEISEKSEIFDDQFSVERPDGSNFTLKIRSTKLEDSAMYFCASSEQFSGNTIYFGEGSWLTVV.

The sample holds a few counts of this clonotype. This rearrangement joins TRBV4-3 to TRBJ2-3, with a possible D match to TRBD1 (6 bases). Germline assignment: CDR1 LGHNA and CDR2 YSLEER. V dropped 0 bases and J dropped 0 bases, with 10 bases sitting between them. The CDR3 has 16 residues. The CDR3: CASSQEQGTSTDTQYF. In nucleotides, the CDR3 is TGCGCCAGCAGCCAAGAGCAGGGGACAAGCACAGATACGCAGTATTTT.

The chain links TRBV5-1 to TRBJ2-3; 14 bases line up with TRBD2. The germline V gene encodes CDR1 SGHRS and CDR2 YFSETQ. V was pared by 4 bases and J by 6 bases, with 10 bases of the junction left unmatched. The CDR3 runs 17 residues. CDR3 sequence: CASSPGGLAGASDTQYF. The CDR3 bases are TGCGCCAGCAGCCCGGGGGGACTAGCGGGGGCCAGCGATACGCAGTATTTT. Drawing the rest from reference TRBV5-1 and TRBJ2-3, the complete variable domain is KAGVTQTPRYLIKTRGQQVTLSCSPISGHRSVSWYQQTPGQGLQFLFEYFSETQRNKGNFPGRFSGRQFSNSRSEMNVSTLELGDSALYLCASSPGGLAGASDTQYFGPGTRLTVL.

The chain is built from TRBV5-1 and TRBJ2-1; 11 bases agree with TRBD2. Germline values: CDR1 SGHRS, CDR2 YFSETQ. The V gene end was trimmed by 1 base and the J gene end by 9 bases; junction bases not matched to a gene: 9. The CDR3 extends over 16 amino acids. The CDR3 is CASSLSPSGGQGEQFF. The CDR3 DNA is TGCGCCAGCAGCTTGTCCCCTAGCGGGGGGCAGGGTGAGCAGTTCTTC.

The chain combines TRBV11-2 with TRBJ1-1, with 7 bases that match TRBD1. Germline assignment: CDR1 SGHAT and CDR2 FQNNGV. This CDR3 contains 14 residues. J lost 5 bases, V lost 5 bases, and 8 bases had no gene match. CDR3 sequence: CASSTRQGVTEAFF. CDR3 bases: TGTGCCAGCAGCACCCGACAGGGCGTAACTGAAGCTTTCTTT.

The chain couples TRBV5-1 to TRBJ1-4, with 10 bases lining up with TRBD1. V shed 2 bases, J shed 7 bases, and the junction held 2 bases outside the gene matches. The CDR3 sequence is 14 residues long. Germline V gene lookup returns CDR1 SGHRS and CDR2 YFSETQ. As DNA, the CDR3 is TGCGCCAGCAGCTTTGACAGGGGGCCTGAAAAACTGTTTTTT. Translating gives CASSFDRGPEKLFF.

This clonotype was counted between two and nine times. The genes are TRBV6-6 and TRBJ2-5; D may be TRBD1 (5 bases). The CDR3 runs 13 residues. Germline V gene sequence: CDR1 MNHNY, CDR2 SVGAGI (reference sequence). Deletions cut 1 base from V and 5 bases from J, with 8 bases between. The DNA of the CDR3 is TGTGCCAGCAGTTACTGGGGCAGGGAGACCCAGTACTTC. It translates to CASSYWGRETQYF.

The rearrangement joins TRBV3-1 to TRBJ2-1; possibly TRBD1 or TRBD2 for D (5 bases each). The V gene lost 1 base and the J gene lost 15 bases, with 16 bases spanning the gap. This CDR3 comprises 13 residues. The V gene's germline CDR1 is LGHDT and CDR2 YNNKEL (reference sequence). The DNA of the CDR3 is TGTGCCAGCAGCCAAGCTCCCCGGGGCAAGCGGTTCTTC. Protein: CASSQAPRGKRFF.

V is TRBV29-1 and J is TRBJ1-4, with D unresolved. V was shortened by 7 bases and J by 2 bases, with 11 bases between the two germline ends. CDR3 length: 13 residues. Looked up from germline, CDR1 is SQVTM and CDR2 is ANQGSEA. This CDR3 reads CSARDQTNEKLFF. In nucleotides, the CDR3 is TGCAGCGCAAGGGATCAGACTAATGAAAAACTGTTTTTT.

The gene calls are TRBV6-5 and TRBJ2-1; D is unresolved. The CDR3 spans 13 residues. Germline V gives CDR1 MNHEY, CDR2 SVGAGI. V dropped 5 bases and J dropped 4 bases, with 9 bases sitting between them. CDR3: CASSVFDYNEQFF. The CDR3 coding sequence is TGTGCCAGCAGTGTATTCGATTACAATGAGCAGTTCTTC.

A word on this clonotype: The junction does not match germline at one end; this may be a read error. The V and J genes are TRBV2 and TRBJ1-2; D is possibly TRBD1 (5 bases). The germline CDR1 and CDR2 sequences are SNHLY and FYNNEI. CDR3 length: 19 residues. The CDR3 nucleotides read TGTGCCCGCAGTGCTTACGTAGCGCGGACCGGGGGGGGAAACTATGGCTACACCTTC. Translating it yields CARSAYVARTGGGNYGYTF.

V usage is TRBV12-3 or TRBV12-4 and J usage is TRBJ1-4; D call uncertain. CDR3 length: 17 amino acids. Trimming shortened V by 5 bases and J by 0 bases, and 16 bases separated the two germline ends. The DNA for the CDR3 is TGTGCCAGCAGTCGCCAGACCGAATATGCAACTAATGAAAAACTGTTTTTT. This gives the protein CASSRQTEYATNEKLFF.

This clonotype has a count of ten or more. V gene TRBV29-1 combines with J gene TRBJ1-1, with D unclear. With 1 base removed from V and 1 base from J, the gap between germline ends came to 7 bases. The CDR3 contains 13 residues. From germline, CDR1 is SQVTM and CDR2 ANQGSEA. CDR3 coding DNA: TGCAGCGTTGAAGGGCACACGAACACTGAAGCTTTCTTT. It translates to CSVEGHTNTEAFF.

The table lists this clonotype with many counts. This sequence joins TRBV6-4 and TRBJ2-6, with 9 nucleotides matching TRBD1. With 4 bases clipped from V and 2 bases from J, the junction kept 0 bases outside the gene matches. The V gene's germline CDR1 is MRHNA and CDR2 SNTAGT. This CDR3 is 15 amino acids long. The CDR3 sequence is CASSGQGAGANVLTF. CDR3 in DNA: TGTGCCAGCAGTGGACAGGGGGCTGGGGCCAACGTCCTGACTTTC.

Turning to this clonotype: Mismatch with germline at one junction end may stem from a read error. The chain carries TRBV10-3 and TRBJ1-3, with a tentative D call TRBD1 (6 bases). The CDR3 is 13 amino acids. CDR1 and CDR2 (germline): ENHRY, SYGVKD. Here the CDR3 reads CAISGTAGNTLYF. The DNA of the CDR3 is TGTGCCATCAGTGGGACAGCTGGAAACACCTTATATTTT.

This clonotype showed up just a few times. The CDR3 DNA follows: TGTGCCACCAGTGATTTCCGGACTGGGAATACGCAGTATTTT. Translating it yields CATSDFRTGNTQYF. The chain combines TRBV24-1 with TRBJ2-3, with TRBD2 as a possible D gene (5 bases). This CDR3 is 14 amino acids long. CDR1 and CDR2 from the germline V gene are KGHDR and SFDVKD. Trimming took off 1 base at V and 7 bases at J, with 11 bases between the two ends.

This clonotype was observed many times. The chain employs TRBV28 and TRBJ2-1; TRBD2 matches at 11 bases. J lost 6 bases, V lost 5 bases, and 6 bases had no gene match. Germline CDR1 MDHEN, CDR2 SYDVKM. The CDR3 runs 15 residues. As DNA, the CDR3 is TGTGCCAGCAGTCCCACTAGCGGGAGAATCAATGAGCAGTTCTTC. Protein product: CASSPTSGRINEQFF.